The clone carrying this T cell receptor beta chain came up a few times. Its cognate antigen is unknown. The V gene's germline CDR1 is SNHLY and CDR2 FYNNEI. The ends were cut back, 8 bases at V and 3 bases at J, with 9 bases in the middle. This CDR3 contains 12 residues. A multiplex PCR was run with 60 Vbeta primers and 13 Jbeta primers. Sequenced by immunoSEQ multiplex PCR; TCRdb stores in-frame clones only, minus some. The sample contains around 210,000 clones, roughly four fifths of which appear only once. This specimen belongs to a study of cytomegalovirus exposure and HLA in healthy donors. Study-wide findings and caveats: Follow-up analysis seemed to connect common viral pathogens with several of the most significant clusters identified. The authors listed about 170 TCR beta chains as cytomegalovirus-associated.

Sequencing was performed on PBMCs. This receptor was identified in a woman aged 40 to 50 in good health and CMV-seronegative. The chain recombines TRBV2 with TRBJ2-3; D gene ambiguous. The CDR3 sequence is CASARWTDTQYF. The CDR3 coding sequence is TGTGCCAGCGCCCGGTGGACAGATACGCAGTATTTT. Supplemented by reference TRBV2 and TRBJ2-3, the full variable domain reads EPEVTQTPSHQVTQMGQEVILRCVPISNHLYFYWYRQILGQKVEFLVSFYNNEISEKSEIFDDQFSVERPDGSNFTLKIRSTKLEDSAMYFCASARWTDTQYFGPGTRLTVL.